This T cell receptor (beta chain) appears in the sequencing data of a study of T-cell reconstitution after alpha-beta-depleted transplantation in children. Points from the study as a whole: A year post-transplant, T-cell counts and diversity derived mostly from newly produced T cells. From surviving recipient T cells and thymic progenitors came the high day-60 TCRbeta diversity observed in some patients. Several hundred rapidly expanded clones from non-depleted graft cells reportedly supplied alpha-beta T cells about two months post-transplant.

V was pared by 6 bases and J by 7 bases, with 16 bases between. CDR3 size: 14 residues. Germline values: CDR1 MNHNS, CDR2 SASEGT. Notes on this clonotype: Its cognate antigen is unknown.

Library preparation (for TCRbeta) was performed with unique molecular identifiers. MiXCR, run by TCRdb on the PCR reads, gives a single entry per CDR3 protein. The table has under 250,000 distinct CDR3 sequences, approximately 19% seen once. This chain joins TRBV6-1 and TRBJ1-5; possibly TRBD1 for D (5 bases). The TCR was taken from a male patient aged 2-9 years who had a stem cell transplant for acute lymphoblastic leukemia, so the T cells may come from the graft donor. This specimen was PBMCs, mostly from graft donor cells, taken 360 days after TCRalphabeta/CD19-depleted stem cell transplant. This CDR3 reads CASREDQGWQPQHF. The CDR3 nucleotides are TGTGCCAGCAGGGAGGACCAGGGTTGGCAGCCCCAGCATTTT.